Shown below are 22 T cell receptor beta chains from a single sample sequenced in a study of T cell repertoires in cytomegalovirus infection. Via MiXCR, TCRdb re-called the reads, giving one row per CDR3 protein. The sample includes approximately 910,000 distinct CDR3 sequences, about a third seen only once; the top ten take over 11%. No antigen is known for these receptors. This specimen was cultured CD8+ T cells from PBMCs, taken from culture after CMV antigen stimulation. These receptors were collected from a human donor in good health (CMV status not recorded). Some clones in this sample may be carry-over from other donors' samples.

V and J are TRBV27 and TRBJ2-1; TRBD1 aligns across 7 bases. V dropped 3 bases and J dropped 5; count of bases not matched to a gene: 4. CDR3 length: 14 residues. CDR1 and CDR2 from the germline V gene are MNHEY and SMNVEV (reference sequence). CDR3 protein: CASSFTGVDNEQFF. The CDR3 DNA reads as TGTGCCAGCAGTTTTACAGGGGTGGACAATGAGCAGTTCTTC.

The chain is built from TRBV7-6 and TRBJ2-3; the D gene is possibly TRBD1 (6 bases). The CDR3 sequence is 18 residues long. CDR1 is SGHVS, CDR2 FNYEAQ, per germline. Trimming cost V 3 bases and J 0 bases, with 19 bases left between them. CDR3 protein: CASSLTSWTDSSTDTQYF. In DNA form, the CDR3 reads TGTGCCAGCAGCTTGACGTCCTGGACAGACTCTAGCACAGATACGCAGTATTTT.

V is TRBV4-1 and J is TRBJ1-1, with 8 positions matching TRBD1. The CDR3 has 14 residues. The germline V gene has CDR1 MGHRA and CDR2 YSYEKL. Trimming cost V 2 bases and J 5 bases; bases outside gene matches: 4. The CDR3 nucleotides are TGCGCCAGCAGCCAACGGACAGGGTGGACTGAAGCTTTCTTT. It translates to CASSQRTGWTEAFF.

The chain uses TRBV4-3 and TRBJ1-6, with D uncertain. The CDR3 sequence is 13 residues long. Looked up from germline, CDR1 is LGHNA and CDR2 is YSLEER. Between the trimmed V and J ends, which lost 0 bases and 8 bases, there was a span of 5 bases. The DNA of the CDR3 is TGCGCCAGCAGCCAAGAGTCGGATTCACCCCTCCACTTT. Translating gives CASSQESDSPLHF.

The chain recombines TRBV25-1 with TRBJ2-7; 11 positions match TRBD1. The CDR3 loop spans 15 amino acids. V shed 5 bases, J shed 5 bases, and the junction held 8 bases outside the gene matches. Looked up from germline, CDR1 is MGHDK and CDR2 is SYGVNS. The CDR3 coding sequence is TGTGCCAGCAGTCCCTGGACAGGGGGCGGGAACGAGCAGTACTTC. The encoded protein is CASSPWTGGGNEQYF.

This clonotype was seen only a few times. The rearrangement links TRBV27 to TRBJ1-4; unclear D gene. The CDR3 consists of 14 residues. The germline gives CDR1 MNHEY, CDR2 SMNVEV (reference sequence). V lost 6 bases to trimming and J lost 5 bases, with 13 bases between them. CDR3 DNA: TGTGCCAGCAGCCCGCCCGGTCTGAATGAAAAACTGTTTTTT. Its protein is CASSPPGLNEKLFF.

This chain joins TRBV6-1 and TRBJ2-7, with D uncertain. CDR1 MNHNS and CDR2 SASEGT come from the germline V gene. The CDR3 runs to 13 residues. DNA for the CDR3: TGTGCCAGCAATGAAAAGCCCACCTACGAGCAGTACGTC. It encodes CASNEKPTYEQYV.

The rearrangement joins TRBV7-6 to TRBJ2-7, with TRBD2 as a possible D gene (6 bases). V was shortened by 5 bases and J by 2 bases, with 13 bases between the two germline ends. This CDR3 comprises 14 residues. Germline V gene data show CDR1 as SGHVS and CDR2 as FNYEAQ. In DNA, the CDR3 is TGTGCCAGCAGCCCACCGGGGGAGGCCTACGAGCAGTACTTC. Translation gives CASSPPGEAYEQYF.

J is TRBJ2-2 and V is TRBV7-9, with unresolved D. Trimming shortened V by 7 bases and J by 1 base, and 13 bases separated the two germline ends. Germline-derived CDR1 and CDR2 are SEHNR and FQNEAQ (reference sequence). There are 15 residues in the CDR3. The CDR3 loop reads CASTPTQRNTGELFF. CDR3 sequence (DNA): TGTGCCAGCACCCCAACCCAAAGGAACACCGGGGAGCTGTTTTTT.

This clonotype appeared a few times. This chain links TRBV28 with TRBJ2-1; D is unclear. Trimming took 3 bases from V and 3 from J, leaving 6 bases between them. Germline lookup yields CDR1 MDHEN and CDR2 SYDVKM. This CDR3 spans 13 amino acids. Here the CDR3 reads CASSFPGYNEQFF. The CDR3 bases are TGTGCCAGCAGTTTCCCAGGCTACAATGAGCAGTTCTTC. The complete variable domain, with remaining parts taken from reference TRBV28 and TRBJ2-1, reads DVKVTQSSRYLVKRTGEKVFLECVQDMDHENMFWYRQDPGLGLRLIYFSYDVKMKEKGDIPEGYSVSREKKERFSLILESASTNQTSMYLCASSFPGYNEQFFGPGTRLTVL.

As DNA, the CDR3 is TGTGCCAGCAGCGAAGCTGTGGGATATGACTATGGCTACACCTTC. It yields the protein CASSEAVGYDYGYTF. V is TRBV9 and J is TRBJ1-2; no definite D call. The CDR3 consists of 15 residues. CDR1 is SGDLS, CDR2 YYNGEE, per germline. Trimming stripped 3 bases from V and 3 bases from J, with 15 bases between.

At least ten counts were recorded for this clonotype. In DNA, the CDR3 is TGTGCCAGCAGCTTAGGGGCGGGGGAGGGGAGTGAAGCTTTCTTT. This gives the protein CASSLGAGEGSEAFF. The chain recombines TRBV7-6 with TRBJ1-1; TRBD1 is a possible D gene (5 bases). Germline V CDR1 and CDR2: SGHVS, FNYEAQ. Trimming shortened V by 1 base and J by 7 bases, and 16 bases separated the two germline ends. This CDR3 comprises 15 residues.

This chain links TRBV5-1 with TRBJ2-1; D not certain. This CDR3 is 15 amino acids long. The germline V gene encodes CDR1 SGHRS and CDR2 YFSETQ. Trimming removed 4 bases at V and 0 bases at J, with 11 bases between. The CDR3 region is CASSTPQSSYNEQFF. In nucleotides, the CDR3 is TGCGCCAGCAGCACCCCCCAGAGCTCCTACAATGAGCAGTTCTTC.

This clonotype came up many times. V is TRBV7-6 and J is TRBJ2-6; D call uncertain. The CDR3 totals 12 residues. V dropped 5 bases and J dropped 5 bases, with 4 bases sitting between them. Germline V lookup: CDR1 SGHVS, CDR2 FNYEAQ. CDR3 coding DNA: TGTGCCAGCAGCCCCCGGGCCAACGTCCTGACTTTC. Translation: CASSPRANVLTF.

This clonotype was seen at least ten times. The CDR3 region is CASSPLATAGTDTQYF. The CDR3, as DNA: TGTGCCAGCAGTCCCCTCGCGACCGCTGGAACAGATACGCAGTATTTT. The chain employs TRBV12-3 or TRBV12-4 and TRBJ2-3; D unclear. The V gene lost 5 bases and the J gene lost 3 bases, with 18 bases spanning the gap. CDR3 length equals 16 residues.

This clonotype has only a few counts. The chain carries TRBV7-9 and TRBJ2-5; 7 bases agree with TRBD2. In germline, CDR1 is SEHNR, CDR2 FQNEAQ (reference sequence). V shed 3 bases, J shed 3 bases, and the junction held 4 bases outside the gene matches. The CDR3 has 14 residues. The CDR3 sequence: CASSFPRGEETQYF. The CDR3 nucleotides are TGTGCCAGCAGCTTTCCTCGGGGGGAAGAGACCCAGTACTTC.

This clonotype was detected only a few times. The rearrangement joins TRBV2 to TRBJ2-7; D is ambiguous. V was cut by 4 bases and J by 4 bases, with 11 bases left in between. CDR1 SNHLY and CDR2 FYNNEI come from the germline V gene. The CDR3 has 13 residues. The CDR3 bases are TGTGCCAGCAGTGGAATGGGATATTACGAGCAGTACGTC. Amino acids: CASSGMGYYEQYV.

This clonotype has more than one count but fewer than ten. V usage is TRBV15 and J usage is TRBJ1-1, with TRBD1 as a possible D gene (6 bases). CDR1 is LNHNV, CDR2 YYDKDF, per germline (reference sequence). This CDR3 is 17 amino acids long. The V end was cut by 3 bases, the J end by 3 bases, with 20 bases between. This CDR3 is CATSRRGGAAFDTEAFF. DNA for the CDR3: TGTGCCACCAGCAGGAGGGGGGGGGCTGCTTTCGACACTGAAGCTTTCTTT.

J is TRBJ1-1 and V is TRBV29-1; TRBD1 matches 9 bases. The length of the CDR3 is 13 residues. Germline CDR1 reads SQVTM; CDR2 reads ANQGSEA. Germline trimming cut 3 bases from V and 4 bases from J; bases unmatched to any gene: 3. CDR3: CSVETGGGTEAFF. The CDR3, as DNA: TGCAGCGTTGAGACAGGGGGAGGCACTGAAGCTTTCTTT.

This clonotype was detected once. CDR3 bases: TGTGCCAGCAGCTCCCCTGGGACAGGCTGGGGAGCCCTCCACTTT. Protein product: CASSSPGTGWGALHF. V usage is TRBV7-9 and J usage is TRBJ1-6; 8 bases match TRBD1. This CDR3 region has 15 residues. Trimming removed 4 bases from V and 14 bases from J; junction bases left unmatched: 13. Germline CDR1 is SEHNR and CDR2 is FQNEAQ (reference sequence).

The J gene is TRBJ2-6, the V gene TRBV6-2 or TRBV6-3; D might be TRBD1 (5 bases). This CDR3 contains 16 residues. Deletions cut 5 bases from V and 4 bases from J, with 15 bases between. Germline lookup yields CDR1 MNHEY and CDR2 SVGEGT. The CDR3 nucleotides read TGTGCCAGCAGTATCTCAGGGTCGGGCGGGGCCAACGTCCTGACTTTC. Amino acid sequence: CASSISGSGGANVLTF.

The rearrangement joins TRBV4-1 to TRBJ2-3, with a possible D match to TRBD1 (7 bases). CDR1 is MGHRA, CDR2 YSYEKL, per germline. The CDR3 is made up of 15 amino acids. V was shortened by 0 bases and J by 4 bases, with 11 bases between the two germline ends. CDR3 in DNA: TGCGCCAGCAGCCAAGAGGGCAGGGGGGCAGATACGCAGTATTTT. This gives the protein CASSQEGRGADTQYF.